This record covers a single TCR beta chain. These data belong to a study of blood T cell repertoires in COVID-19. In the study overall: Acute and convalescent COVID-19 specimens originated in the United States, Italy and Spain.

V lost 3 bases and J 3 bases, leaving 11 bases between the germline ends. The CDR3 covers 14 residues. The germline V gene has CDR1 KGHSH and CDR2 LQKENI. Clones were sequenced by immunoSEQ multiplex PCR, and TCRdb holds only the in-frame ones, with some missing. Of some 200,000 clones in the sample, more than 75% are singletons; the top ten hold roughly 5.7%. Sequencing used peripheral blood. This receptor was obtained from an elderly man with acute or convalescent COVID-19. The chain joins TRBV18 to TRBJ1-2; D unresolved. The CDR3 sequence is CASSPSRKDYGYTF. CDR3 bases: TGTGCCAGCTCACCGAGCAGGAAGGACTATGGCTACACCTTC.